This is a list of T cell receptor beta chains from one sample in a study of PD-1 blockade in classical Hodgkin lymphoma. Here immunoSEQ multiplex PCR was the method, and the copy in TCRdb shows in-frame clones only, minus some. The repertoire includes 40,000 to 55,000 clones, roughly 73% of them detected once, and around a third sits in the top ten. Here the sequenced sample was peripheral blood mononuclear cells (PBMCs), taken before the fourth cycle of nivolumab. These receptors were obtained from a human donor with classical Hodgkin lymphoma. CDR3s include the opening cysteine and the closing phenylalanine or tryptophan. The D gene is left open where the match is weak. Rows give clone size only sometimes, using once, few, many, or a class for an expanded clone.

CDR3 length	clone size	V gene	J gene	D gene	CDR3 DNA	CDR3 protein
13	.	TRBV2	TRBJ1-5	.	TGTGCCAGCAGTGACCAGTACAATCAGCCCCAGCATTTT	CASSDQYNQPQHF
16	.	TRBV11-3	TRBJ2-7	TRBD1	TGTGCCAGCAGCTTAGACTCCGGGACAGGGCCCTCCGAGCAGTACTTC	CASSLDSGTGPSEQYF
12	few	TRBV6-6	TRBJ1-2	TRBD1	TGTGCCAGTTCACCGGGACAGGGGGCGGACACCTTC	CASSPGQGADTF
16	.	TRBV4-3	TRBJ1-1	.	TGCGCCAGCAGCCAAGATCACGGACAAATGAACACTGAAGCTTTCTTT	CASSQDHGQMNTEAFF
14	.	TRBV10-3	TRBJ2-1	TRBD2	TGTGCCATCAGTAGCGGGGGGCGAGACAATGAGCAGTTCTTC	CAISSGGRDNEQFF
15	once	TRBV28	TRBJ1-5	TRBD1	TGTGCCAGCAGTTTAACTCGCAGGGGGCATCAGCCCCAGCATTTT	CASSLTRRGHQPQHF
12	.	TRBV2	TRBJ1-1	.	TGTGCCAGCAGTGTAGGGAACACTGAAGCTTTCTTT	CASSVGNTEAFF
14	.	TRBV6-5	TRBJ1-6	.	TGTGCCAGCAGTTACGATGGCGAGGATTCACCCCTCCACTTT	CASSYDGEDSPLHF
13	few	TRBV6-1	TRBJ1-1	TRBD1	TGTGCCAGCAGGGGACAGGTCAACACTGAAGCTTTCTTT	CASRGQVNTEAFF
18	.	TRBV7-9	TRBJ1-6	.	TGTGCCAGCAGCCAATCATGGGCTAACAGGGAAGGTAATTCACCCCTCCACTTT	CASSQSWANREGNSPLHF
14	.	TRBV6-1	TRBJ1-2	TRBD1	TGTGCCAGCAGTGAAGGGTTGACAGGGGATGGCTACACCTTC	CASSEGLTGDGYTF
15	.	TRBV7-9	TRBJ1-2	.	TGTGCCAGCAGCTCCGGTGGACCCTCACTCTATGGCTACACCTTC	CASSSGGPSLYGYTF
14	.	TRBV7-9	TRBJ1-4	.	TGTGCCAGCAGCATTGCGGGCCTTAATGAAAAACTGTTTTTT	CASSIAGLNEKLFF
12	.	TRBV28	TRBJ2-2	.	TGTGCCAGCAGACCAAACACCGGGGAGCTGTTTTTT	CASRPNTGELFF
12	.	TRBV6-5	TRBJ2-7	.	TGTGCCAGCCGAGGGGTGGACTACGAGCAGTACTTC	CASRGVDYEQYF
15	.	TRBV11-2	TRBJ1-2	.	TGTGCCAGCAGCTTATTCGCAGGATGGAACTATGGCTACACCTTC	CASSLFAGWNYGYTF
13	.	TRBV6-1	TRBJ2-5	.	TGTGCCAGCAGCGACATGAGACCGGAGACCCAGTACTTC	CASSDMRPETQYF
11	.	TRBV20-1	TRBJ2-1	.	TGCAGTGCTAGGGGGGGCAGTGAGCAGTTCTTC	CSARGGSEQFF
13	.	TRBV7-9	TRBJ2-5	.	TGTGCCAGCAGCTTAGGGGATGGAGAGACCCAGTACTTC	CASSLGDGETQYF
14	once	TRBV7-6	TRBJ2-1	.	TGTGCCAGCAGCTTAGGGCGAGGGGGAAATGAGCAGTTCTTC	CASSLGRGGNEQFF
11	few	TRBV2	TRBJ2-7	.	TGTGCCAGCAGCCGGGAGCACGAGCAGTACTTC	CASSREHEQYF
15	.	TRBV5-6	TRBJ1-6	.	TGTGCCAGCAGCTTGAAGACCCGCAGAGAGTCACCCCTCCACTTT	CASSLKTRRESPLHF
16	few	TRBV5-1	TRBJ1-3	.	TGCGCCAGCAGCCTCGGTAGTGGGACCTCTGGAAACACCATATATTTT	CASSLGSGTSGNTIYF
15	.	TRBV9	TRBJ1-2	.	TGTGCCAGCAGCGTAGGGGAGTCACCGATATATGGCTACACCTTC	CASSVGESPIYGYTF
15	.	TRBV19	TRBJ1-1	.	TGTGCCAGTACCTCTCTAACAGACCAGAACACTGAAGCTTTCTTT	CASTSLTDQNTEAFF
16	.	TRBV28	TRBJ1-5	.	TGTGCCAGCAGTTTCACCCAGGGTTATAGCAATCAGCCCCAGCATTTT	CASSFTQGYSNQPQHF
13	.	TRBV30	TRBJ1-1	.	TGTGCCTCCGCGTGGGAAAGGGGCACTGAAGCTTTCTTT	CASAWERGTEAFF
14	.	TRBV6-6	TRBJ1-1	.	TGTGCCAGCGATAGTGGACACATGAACACTGAAGCTTTCTTT	CASDSGHMNTEAFF
16	.	TRBV7-6	TRBJ2-3	.	TGTGCCAGCAGCTTATCTATCGGCAGACCCACAGATACGCAGTATTTT	CASSLSIGRPTDTQYF
12	.	TRBV2	TRBJ2-1	TRBD2	TGTGCCAGCAGTGCTAGCGGTTATGAGCAGTTCTTC	CASSASGYEQFF
13	.	TRBV5-6	TRBJ2-3	.	TGTGCCAGCAGCGCCGGGACTGGGGATACGCAGTATTTT	CASSAGTGDTQYF
17	.	TRBV15	TRBJ1-2	TRBD1	TGTGCCACCAGCAGAGAGCGCCCGGGACAGGGGGCCCATGGCTACACCTTC	CATSRERPGQGAHGYTF
14	once	TRBV18	TRBJ1-1	.	TGTGCCAGCTCACCCGTGAGGGCGAACACTGAAGCTTTCTTT	CASSPVRANTEAFF
13	.	TRBV5-6	TRBJ2-7	.	TGTGCCAGCAGCTGGGAACAGGGCTTAGACCAGTACTTC	CASSWEQGLDQYF
15	.	TRBV28	TRBJ2-5	TRBD1	TGTGCCAGCAGTTTACCCGGACAGGGGCAAGAGACCCAGTACTTC	CASSLPGQGQETQYF
16	.	TRBV7-9	TRBJ2-2	TRBD1	TGTGCCAGCAGCTTAGGCGACAGGGTCGTAACCGGGGAGCTGTTTTTT	CASSLGDRVVTGELFF
16	.	TRBV6-6	TRBJ2-1	TRBD2	TGTGCCAGCAGTTACTCTTTAAGCGGGGGGGCCCATGAGCAGTTCTTC	CASSYSLSGGAHEQFF
15	.	TRBV7-2	TRBJ1-1	.	TGTGCCAGCAGCCAATACACGGGTGTGAACACTGAAGCTTTCTTT	CASSQYTGVNTEAFF
15	.	TRBV30	TRBJ2-5	TRBD2	TGTGCCTGGAGTGAAGGTGGAGCGGGGGGGAGGACCCAGTACTTC	CAWSEGGAGGRTQYF
14	.	TRBV6-5	TRBJ1-1	TRBD1	TGTGCCATCAGATTGGACAGGGGCCACACTGAAGCTTTCTTT	CAIRLDRGHTEAFF
12	.	TRBV6-1	TRBJ1-1	.	TGTGCCAGCAGCGGACAGCGGGCTGAAGCTTTCTTT	CASSGQRAEAFF
13	.	TRBV28	TRBJ2-7	TRBD1	TGTGCCAGCAGTTTGGGACAGTCCTACGAGCAGTACTTC	CASSLGQSYEQYF